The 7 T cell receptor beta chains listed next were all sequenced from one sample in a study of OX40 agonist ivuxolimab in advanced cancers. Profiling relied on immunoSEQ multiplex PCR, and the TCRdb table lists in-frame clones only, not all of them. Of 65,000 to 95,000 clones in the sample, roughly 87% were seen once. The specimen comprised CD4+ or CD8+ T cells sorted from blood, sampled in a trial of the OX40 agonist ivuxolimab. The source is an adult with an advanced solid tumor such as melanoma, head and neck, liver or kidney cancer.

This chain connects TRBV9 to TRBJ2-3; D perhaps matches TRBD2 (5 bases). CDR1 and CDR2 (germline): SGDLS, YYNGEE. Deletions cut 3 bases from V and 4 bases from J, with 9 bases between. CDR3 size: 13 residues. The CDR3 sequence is CASSGTFSDTQYF. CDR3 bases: TGTGCCAGCAGCGGGACTTTTTCAGATACGCAGTATTTT.

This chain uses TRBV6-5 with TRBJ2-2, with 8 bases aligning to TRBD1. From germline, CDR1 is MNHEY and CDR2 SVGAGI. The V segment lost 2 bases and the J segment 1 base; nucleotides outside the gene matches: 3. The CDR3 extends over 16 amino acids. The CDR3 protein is CASSYGGTGNTGELFF. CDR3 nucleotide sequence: TGTGCCAGCAGTTACGGGGGGACAGGGAACACCGGGGAGCTGTTTTTT.

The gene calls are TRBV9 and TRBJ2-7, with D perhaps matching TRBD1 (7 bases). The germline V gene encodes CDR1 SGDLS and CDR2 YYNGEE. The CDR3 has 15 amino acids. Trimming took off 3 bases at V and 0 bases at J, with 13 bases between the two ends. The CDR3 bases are TGTGCCAGCAGCGAAGGGGGGACAGCCTCCTACGAGCAGTACTTC. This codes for CASSEGGTASYEQYF.

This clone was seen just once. DNA of the CDR3: TGTGCCAGCAGCCTGACCCAGGGACTAGTTGATACGCAGTATTTT. This translates into CASSLTQGLVDTQYF. V is TRBV6-6 and J is TRBJ2-3; 8 bases map to TRBD2. In germline, CDR1 is MNHNY, CDR2 SVGAGI (reference sequence). The CDR3 totals 15 residues. The V gene end was trimmed by 6 bases and the J gene end by 6 bases; junction bases not matched to a gene: 11.

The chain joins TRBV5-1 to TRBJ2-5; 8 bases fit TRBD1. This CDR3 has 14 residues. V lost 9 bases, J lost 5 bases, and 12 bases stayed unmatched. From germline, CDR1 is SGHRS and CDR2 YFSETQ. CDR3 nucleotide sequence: TGCGCCACAAACTACCAGGGGGCGGGGGAGACCCAGTACTTC. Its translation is CATNYQGAGETQYF.

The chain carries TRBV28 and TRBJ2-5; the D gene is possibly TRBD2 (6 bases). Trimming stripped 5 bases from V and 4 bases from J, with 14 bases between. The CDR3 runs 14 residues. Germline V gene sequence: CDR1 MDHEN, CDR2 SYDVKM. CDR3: CASSIPGGSETQYF. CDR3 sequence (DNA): TGTGCCAGCAGTATCCCCGGGGGTTCAGAGACCCAGTACTTC. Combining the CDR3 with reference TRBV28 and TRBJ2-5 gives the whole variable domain DVKVTQSSRYLVKRTGEKVFLECVQDMDHENMFWYRQDPGLGLRLIYFSYDVKMKEKGDIPEGYSVSREKKERFSLILESASTNQTSMYLCASSIPGGSETQYFGPGTRLLVL.

This chain's CDR3 is CASSLAVAGLAVQTQYF. In nucleotides, the CDR3 is TGTGCCAGCAGCTTAGCCGTTGCGGGCCTTGCCGTGCAGACCCAGTACTTC. The V and J genes are TRBV7-8 and TRBJ2-5, with D tentatively TRBD2 (5 bases). Trimming removed 0 bases from V and 6 bases from J, with 20 bases in between. The germline gives CDR1 SGHVS, CDR2 FQNEAQ. This CDR3 is 17 amino acids long.